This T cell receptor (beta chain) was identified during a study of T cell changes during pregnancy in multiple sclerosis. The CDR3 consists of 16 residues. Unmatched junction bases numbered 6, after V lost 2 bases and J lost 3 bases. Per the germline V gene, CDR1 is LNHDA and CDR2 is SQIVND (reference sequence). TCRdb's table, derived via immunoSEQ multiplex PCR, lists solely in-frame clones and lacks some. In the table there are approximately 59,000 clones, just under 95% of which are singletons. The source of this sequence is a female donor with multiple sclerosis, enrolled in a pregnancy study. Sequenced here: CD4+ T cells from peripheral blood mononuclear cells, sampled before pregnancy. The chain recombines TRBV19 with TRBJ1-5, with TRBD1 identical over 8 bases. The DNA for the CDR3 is TGTGCCAGTAGTATATATGGCAGGGGGCACAATCAGCCCCAGCATTTT. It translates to CASSIYGRGHNQPQHF.